Included here is one T cell receptor (beta chain) sequence, with context. It has no known antigen specificity. Base quality data are lacking; no much larger clone is found one base away. Library preparation employed the immunoSEQ multiplex PCR assay. Drawn from immuneACCESS, this table holds only the in-frame rearrangements with V and J called that TCRdb kept. Clones are partly lost; checked studies trace under half to an unresolved V gene and leave the rest unexplained. In all, the sample holds around 72,000 clones, and under 99% of those were seen once. The ten largest clones represent around 0.22% of the sample. The data derive from a study of technical replicates of blood from a handful of donors (dated by TCRdb to 2016 to 2017). Per the germline V gene, ENHRY is the CDR1 and SYGVKD is the CDR2. The CDR3 numbers 14 residues from cysteine through phenylalanine. The only DNA kept is the CDR3, 42 bases in frame from the first base. The V end loses 7 bases and the J end loses 1 base, and a stretch of 14 bases separates them.

This chain joins TRBV10-3 to TRBJ2-7; TRBD1 is possibly the D segment (6 matching bases). Material: T cells isolated from PBMCs. The origin of this receptor is a human donor in good health. The CDR3 protein sequence reads: CAITPGHSSYEQYF. The DNA sequence reads TGTGCCATCACCCCGGGACATTCGTCCTACGAGCAGTACTTC.